Below are 7 T cell receptor beta chains sequenced from a single sample in a study of control samples from healthy donors and cancer patients. Sequenced by immunoSEQ multiplex PCR; TCRdb stores in-frame clones only, minus some. Counted here are under 450,000 clones, roughly 90% occurring once; the ten biggest clones make up just under 6.5%. The sequenced material came from PBMCs. The source of these receptors is a man aged 40-49 years with head and neck cancer.

The chain carries TRBV9 and TRBJ2-7; D is possibly TRBD1 or TRBD2 (5 bases each). Trimming left V 4 bases short and J 3 bases short, with 14 bases between. Germline loops: CDR1 SGDLS, CDR2 YYNGEE. The CDR3 is 14 amino acids. This CDR3 reads CASSPGPNLYEQYF. CDR3 nucleotide sequence: TGTGCCAGCAGCCCGGGGCCGAACCTCTACGAGCAGTACTTC.

The chain links TRBV27 to TRBJ1-6; D may be TRBD1 (6 bases). The V gene's germline CDR1 is MNHEY and CDR2 SMNVEV (reference sequence). Trimming stripped 7 bases from V and 6 bases from J, with 19 bases between. The CDR3 loop spans 16 amino acids. CDR3 nucleotides: TGTGCCAGCACCTTAACGGGGGGGGCGCGTAATTCACCCCTCCACTTT. It codes for CASTLTGGARNSPLHF.

The rearrangement joins TRBV6-5 to TRBJ1-3; possibly TRBD1 for D (5 bases). There are 14 residues in the CDR3. Germline assignment: CDR1 MNHEY and CDR2 SVGAGI. V gave up 8 bases and J gave up 0 bases, with 11 bases separating them. CDR3 DNA: TGTGCCAGCGAGGGACCTAGCTCTGGAAACACCATATATTTT. The encoded protein is CASEGPSSGNTIYF.

The chain joins TRBV3-1 (or the pseudogene TRBV3-2) to TRBJ1-2; TRBD1 agrees at 8 bases. V shed 4 bases and J 4 bases; nucleotides not matched to a gene: 5. CDR3 size: 14 residues. Germline-derived CDR1 and CDR2 are LGHDT and YNNKEL (reference sequence). For the CDR3, the DNA is TGTGCCAGCAGCCGTGGACAGGGTGGCTATGGCTACACCTTC. It codes for CASSRGQGGYGYTF.

This rearrangement joins TRBV5-4 to TRBJ1-2; D is uncertain. The CDR3 extends over 15 amino acids. The V end lost 0 bases, the J end lost 4 bases, and 13 bases lay between the germline ends. Germline V lookup: CDR1 SGHNT, CDR2 YYREEE (reference sequence). CDR3 loop: CASSLAFGRGYGYTF. CDR3 nucleotides: TGTGCCAGCAGCTTGGCCTTCGGCAGAGGCTATGGCTACACCTTC.

The chain joins TRBV13 to TRBJ2-5; 7 bases align to TRBD1. Germline CDR1 is PRHDT and CDR2 is FYEKMQ (reference sequence). CDR3 length equals 13 residues. V trimming: 3 bases; J trimming: 4 bases; junction bases outside the gene matches: 2. The CDR3: CASSLGQRETQYF. CDR3 DNA sequence: TGTGCCAGCAGCTTGGGACAGAGAGAGACCCAGTACTTC.

The chain links TRBV11-2 to TRBJ2-3, with 7 bases matching TRBD2. The CDR3 is made up of 17 amino acids. Trimming took 0 bases from V and 1 from J; bases not matched to a gene: 7. The germline V gene encodes CDR1 SGHAT and CDR2 FQNNGV. Here the CDR3 reads CASSLDPSGQGTDTQYF. In nucleotides, the CDR3 is TGTGCCAGCAGCTTAGATCCTAGCGGACAAGGCACAGATACGCAGTATTTT.